This T cell receptor (beta chain) was captured in a study of blood T cells in healthy people across ages. General study findings and limits: A roughly linear age-dependent decrease characterized TCR beta diversity per million T cells.

V lost 1 base, J lost 5 bases, and 0 bases stayed unmatched. This CDR3 is 14 amino acids long. CDR1 and CDR2 (germline): MGHRA, YSYEKL. A sample-barcoded 5' primer and a J-beta primer mix were used in a second PCR of about 7 to 12 cycles. TCRdb reanalysed the 5' RACE reads using MiXCR and keeps one entry per CDR3 protein. The table lists roughly 700,000 distinct CDR3 sequences, roughly 49% of them singletons. To note about this clonotype: Its antigen is as yet unknown.

This chain links TRBV4-1 with TRBJ1-5; 9 bases fit TRBD1. The source of this sequence is a woman in her sixties or seventies in good health. Material: blood. In nucleotides, the CDR3 is TGCGCCAGCAGCCAAGGACAGGGGGATCAGCCCCAGCATTTT. Translated, it gives CASSQGQGDQPQHF.